This T cell receptor (beta chain) was profiled in a study of CD8 T cells in ankylosing spondylitis. TCRdb re-derived calls from the 5' RACE reads in MiXCR, one entry per CDR3 protein. The sample has more than 150,000 distinct CDR3 sequences, more than 10% seen once. With V trimmed by 3 bases and J by 6 bases, 8 bases remained unmatched. This CDR3 region has 14 residues. Germline CDR1 and CDR2: LGHDT and YNNKEL (reference sequence). This clonotype was picked up many times. Sequenced material: blood, either unsorted or a sorted T cell fraction (not recorded which). This chain joins TRBV3-1 and TRBJ2-7; 7 positions match TRBD2. The TCR comes from a male donor with ankylosing spondylitis or in good health (not recorded which). The CDR3 DNA reads as TGTGCCAGCAGCCAGGGGGGGGAAGCGAGCGAGCAGTACTTC. Its protein is CASSQGGEASEQYF.